Detailed here is one T cell receptor beta chain. Antigen unknown. The PCR contained 60 Vbeta and 13 Jbeta primers. TCRdb's table, derived via immunoSEQ multiplex PCR, lists solely in-frame clones and lacks some. The table records about 160,000 clones, roughly 87% of them present only once. This sample was taken from a study of cytomegalovirus exposure and HLA in healthy donors. The wider study: From donors who were HLA-typed, an early data release held 80 million to 85 million unique TCRs. General study findings and limits: Within the data, a cluster of highly shared sequence variants was likely a sequencing artifact. Looking again later, the authors saw that most CMV-associated TCR beta chains seemed HLA-restricted. Reportedly, fewer N-insertions than the approximately 700-donor mean appeared in an Asian-associated ancestry cluster in a later analysis.

Sequenced: PBMCs. The TCR was taken from a woman in her twenties or thirties in good health and CMV-seronegative.

The CDR3 is CASRTQGSATNEKLFF. The CDR3 nucleotides read TGTGCCAGTAGGACACAGGGTTCAGCAACTAATGAAAAACTGTTTTTT. The genes are TRBV19 and TRBJ1-4; D may be TRBD1 (6 bases). Between the trimmed V and J ends, which lost 6 bases and 0 bases, there was a span of 14 bases. The germline CDR1 and CDR2 sequences are LNHDA and SQIVND (reference sequence). The CDR3 length is 16 residues.